Listed here are 23 T cell receptor beta chains from one sample, sequenced in a study of blood T cells in healthy people across ages. Then a second PCR, running roughly 7 to 11 cycles, was carried out with a sample-barcoded 5' primer and a J-beta primer mix. TCRdb reanalysed the 5' RACE reads using MiXCR and keeps one entry per CDR3 protein. The table records around 1.5 million distinct CDR3 sequences, 34% of them present only once. The specimen was blood. These receptors originate from a woman aged 25 to 39 in good health.

This clonotype showed up just a few times. The chain carries TRBV29-1 and TRBJ1-4, with a possible D match to TRBD1 (5 bases). The V and J ends lost 7 bases and 8 bases respectively, with 8 bases between them. This CDR3 comprises 10 residues. Germline CDR1 and CDR2: SQVTM and ANQGSEA. CDR3 amino acids: CSAGAEKLFF. The CDR3 region has the DNA TGCAGCGCCGGGGCCGAAAAACTGTTTTTT.

This clonotype was detected a few times. This chain links TRBV12-3 or TRBV12-4 with TRBJ2-7; D is undetermined. The germline V and J ends were trimmed by 3 bases and 1 base, with 10 bases remaining between them. The CDR3 runs to 14 residues. CDR3 sequence: CASSFRRKSYEQYF. In DNA, the CDR3 is TGTGCCAGCAGTTTTAGGCGCAAGTCCTACGAGCAGTACTTC.

CDR3 in amino acids: CSAPPRGQGFYEQYF. The CDR3 DNA is TGCAGTGCTCCCCCTCGGGGACAGGGGTTTTACGAGCAGTACTTC. The V gene is TRBV20-1, the J gene TRBJ2-5; 10 bases agree with TRBD1. The closer fit of TRBJ2-7 to the DNA end suggests the J call may be wrong. Germline CDR1 is DFQATT and CDR2 is SNEGSKA (reference sequence). The CDR3 has 15 residues.

This clonotype occurred a few times. The V call is TRBV6-6, the J call TRBJ1-6, with 8 bases identical to TRBD1. CDR1 and CDR2 (germline): MNHNY, SVGAGI (reference sequence). CDR3 length: 15 residues. Trimming removed 3 bases from V and 7 bases from J; junction bases left unmatched: 5. The CDR3 DNA reads TGTGCCAGCAGTTATCGACAGGGGCCCAATTCACCCCTCCACTTT. As protein: CASSYRQGPNSPLHF.

The chain has TRBV20-1 and TRBJ2-7, with 8 bases aligning to TRBD1. The CDR3 is 15 residues long. The germline V gene has CDR1 DFQATT and CDR2 SNEGSKA (reference sequence). J gave up 3 bases and V 5 bases, and 12 bases lay outside the gene matches. In nucleotides, the CDR3 is TGCAGTGCTTCTAGCCAGGACAGGGTAGGCTACGAGCAGTACTTC. It encodes CSASSQDRVGYEQYF.

The chain couples TRBV2 to TRBJ2-3, with a possible D match to TRBD2 (6 bases). Germline V gene lookup returns CDR1 SNHLY and CDR2 FYNNEI. The length of the CDR3 is 14 residues. The germline V and J ends were trimmed by 4 bases and 3 bases, with 11 bases remaining between them. CDR3 in amino acids: CASSVLAVTDTQYF. In nucleotides, the CDR3 is TGTGCCAGCAGTGTTTTAGCGGTGACAGATACGCAGTATTTT.

For this clonotype: Since a much larger clone is just one base distant, this may be a read error. V and J are TRBV29-1 and TRBJ2-5, with 12 nucleotides matching TRBD1. CDR3 length: 15 residues. Per germline, CDR1 SQVTM and CDR2 ANQGSEA. The junction had 4 bases not matched to a gene; V was cut back by 4 bases and J by 1 base. CDR3 coding DNA: TGCAGCGTTGGCGGGGACAGGGGGCTCCAAGAGACCCAGTACTTC. Translation: CSVGGDRGLQETQYF.

The chain links TRBV4-1 to TRBJ2-1; no clear D. CDR1 and CDR2 (germline): MGHRA, YSYEKL. Deletions cut 0 bases from V and 12 bases from J, with 15 bases between. The CDR3 contains 14 residues. The CDR3 loop is CASSQDQRNDGQFF. The CDR3, as DNA: TGCGCCAGCAGCCAAGATCAACGGAACGATGGGCAGTTCTTC.

The chain links TRBV20-1 to TRBJ2-1; 7 nucleotides line up with TRBD2. V lost 5 bases to trimming and J lost 0 bases; unmatched junction nucleotides: 10. The germline V gene has CDR1 DFQATT and CDR2 SNEGSKA (reference sequence). The CDR3 has 16 residues. The CDR3 is CSALLGGGGSYNEQFF. The CDR3 coding sequence is TGCAGTGCTCTCCTGGGTGGGGGGGGCTCCTACAATGAGCAGTTCTTC.

Concerning this clonotype itself: One junction end disagrees with the germline gene, perhaps due to a read error. V usage is TRBV10-3 and J usage is TRBJ1-2; 8 nucleotides align to TRBD1. Germline values: CDR1 ENHRY, CDR2 SYGVKD. The CDR3 loop spans 15 amino acids. This chain's CDR3 is CAIRDKDRDNYDYTF. For the CDR3, the DNA is TGTGCCATCAGGGACAAGGACAGGGATAACTATGACTACACCTTC.

In its sample, this clonotype was seen many times. J is TRBJ2-3 and V is TRBV29-1; a possible D gene is TRBD2 (5 bases). Germline assignment: CDR1 SQVTM and CDR2 ANQGSEA. The CDR3 runs 15 residues. The V gene lost 7 bases and the J gene lost 0 bases, with 17 bases spanning the gap. DNA of the CDR3: TGCAGCGCCGATGGAGGAGGAACTAGCACAGATACGCAGTATTTT. Amino acids: CSADGGGTSTDTQYF.

There are many counts of this clonotype. This chain links TRBV27 with TRBJ2-7; D possibly corresponds to TRBD2 (5 bases). The germline gives CDR1 MNHEY, CDR2 SMNVEV (reference sequence). This CDR3 has 14 amino acids. Trimming took off 3 bases at V and 2 bases at J, with 11 bases between the two ends. CDR3 in amino acids: CASSFGISPYEQYF. The CDR3 coding sequence is TGTGCCAGCAGTTTCGGGATTTCCCCCTACGAGCAGTACTTC.

CDR3 sequence: CASNRQGNEKLFF. CDR3 DNA sequence: TGTGCCAGCAATCGACAGGGTAATGAAAAACTGTTTTTT. The genes are TRBV25-1 and TRBJ1-4; 7 bases are shared with TRBD1. This CDR3 region has 13 residues. Germline V CDR1 and CDR2: MGHDK, SYGVNS. Trimming took 7 bases from V and 4 from J; bases not matched to a gene: 3.

The rearrangement uses TRBV6-1 and TRBJ2-1; 8 positions agree with TRBD2. The CDR3 is made up of 14 amino acids. V lost 8 bases, J lost 9 bases, and 12 bases stayed unmatched. The germline V gene has CDR1 MNHNS and CDR2 SASEGT. The CDR3, as DNA: TGTGCCAGCCAACCTCCTACTAGCGGTGGTGAGCAGTTCTTC. Its protein product is CASQPPTSGGEQFF.

The chain carries TRBV5-1 and TRBJ1-3; no reliable D call. The V end lost 7 bases, the J end lost 4 bases, and 18 bases lay between the germline ends. The CDR3 contains 15 residues. Germline CDR1 is SGHRS and CDR2 is YFSETQ. The CDR3 sequence: CASPNDDTEGNTIYF. The CDR3 region has the DNA TGCGCCAGCCCAAACGATGACACGGAAGGAAACACCATATATTTT.

This clonotype has more than one count but fewer than ten. This chain joins TRBV21-1 and TRBJ2-6; the table calls TRBD1, which could not be checked here. TRBV21-1 represents a pseudogene. This CDR3 contains 20 residues. CDR3 in DNA: TGTGCCAGCAGCCCCCGGGACAGGGGGCCCTCTGGTTGCGGGGCCAACGTCCTGACTTTC. This codes for CASSPRDRGPSGCGANVLTF.

The sample holds a few counts of this clonotype. V gene TRBV27 combines with J gene TRBJ2-5; 7 bases line up with TRBD2. TRBJ2-7 explains the end of the DNA better; the J call may be wrong. The germline V gene encodes CDR1 MNHEY and CDR2 SMNVEV (reference sequence). The CDR3 is 13 amino acids. CDR3: CASSNLAAYEQYF. The CDR3 nucleotides are TGTGCCAGCAGTAATCTAGCGGCATACGAGCAGTACTTC.

A few counts support this clonotype. The rearrangement joins TRBV7-2 to TRBJ2-7; D unresolved. Per germline, CDR1 SGHTA and CDR2 FQGNSA. Trimming removed 4 bases at V and 0 bases at J, with 7 bases between. This CDR3 region has 13 residues. This chain's CDR3 is CASSSEVSYEQYF. CDR3 nucleotide sequence: TGTGCCAGCAGCTCCGAAGTCTCCTACGAGCAGTACTTC.

This chain links TRBV2 with TRBJ1-4; weak D call: TRBD1 (6 bases). Trimming took off 6 bases at V and 0 bases at J, with 11 bases between the two ends. This CDR3 spans 15 amino acids. Germline V gene data show CDR1 as SNHLY and CDR2 as FYNNEI. The CDR3 reads CASRGQLATNEKLFF. The CDR3 DNA is TGTGCCAGCAGAGGACAGCTAGCAACTAATGAAAAACTGTTTTTT.

This chain links TRBV12-3 or TRBV12-4 with TRBJ2-2, with D hard to call. Trimming took off 3 bases at V and 5 bases at J, with 25 bases between the two ends. The CDR3 extends over 19 amino acids. The CDR3 protein is CASSFDRGPLGGVTGELFF. The CDR3 nucleotides are TGTGCCAGCAGTTTTGACCGCGGTCCCCTAGGTGGGGTGACCGGGGAGCTGTTTTTT.

The rearrangement uses TRBV29-1 and TRBJ1-2; no clear D. CDR1 and CDR2 from the germline V gene are SQVTM and ANQGSEA. V was shortened by 3 bases and J by 7 bases, with 15 bases between the two germline ends. The CDR3 runs 13 residues. CDR3 bases: TGCAGCGTTGAGCGAGAGTCTTTTGGTGGCTACACCTTC. This encodes CSVERESFGGYTF.

Points on this clonotype: A read error may account for a junction end that differs from germline. The chain links TRBV4-1 to TRBJ2-7, with a possible D match to TRBD1 (6 bases). The CDR3 runs to 16 residues. CDR1 and CDR2 (germline): MGHRA, YSYEKL. The CDR3 loop is CANSQEEWTQGYEQYF. As DNA, the CDR3 is TGCGCCAACAGCCAGGAGGAGTGGACACAGGGCTACGAGCAGTACTTC.

The chain is built from TRBV9 and TRBJ2-5; 11 bases align to TRBD2. This CDR3 region has 16 residues. Germline lookup yields CDR1 SGDLS and CDR2 YYNGEE. V shed 0 bases, J shed 4 bases, and the junction held 5 bases outside the gene matches. This CDR3 is CASSVAGSGGVETQYF. The DNA for the CDR3 is TGTGCCAGCAGCGTAGCTGGTAGCGGGGGGGTAGAGACCCAGTACTTC.